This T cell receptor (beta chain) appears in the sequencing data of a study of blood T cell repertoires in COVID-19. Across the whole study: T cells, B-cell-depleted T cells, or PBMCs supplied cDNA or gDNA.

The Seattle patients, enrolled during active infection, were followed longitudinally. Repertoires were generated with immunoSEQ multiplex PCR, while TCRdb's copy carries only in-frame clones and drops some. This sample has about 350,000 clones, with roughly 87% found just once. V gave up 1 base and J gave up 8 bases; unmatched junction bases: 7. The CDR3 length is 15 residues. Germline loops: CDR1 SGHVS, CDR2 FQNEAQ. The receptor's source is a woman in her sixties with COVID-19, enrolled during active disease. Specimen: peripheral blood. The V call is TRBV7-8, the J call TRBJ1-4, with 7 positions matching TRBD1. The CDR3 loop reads CASSLVTGFREKLFF. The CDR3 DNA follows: TGTGCCAGCAGCTTAGTGACAGGGTTTCGAGAAAAACTGTTTTTT.